The entry below gives a single T cell receptor (beta chain) sequence along with its context. Its antigen is currently unknown. This specimen comes from a study of cytomegalovirus exposure and HLA in healthy donors. For the study at large: Both the roughly 120 validation repertoires and the roughly 700 first-cohort repertoires used the same platform, as reported by a later analysis. Study-level points and caveats: Listed as cytomegalovirus-associated were over 150 TCR beta chains.

The donors were in the approximately 130-subject validation cohort, distinct from the roughly 700-subject first cohort. Trimming took 6 bases from V and 5 from J, leaving 20 bases between them. Per germline, CDR1 SGHRS and CDR2 YFSETQ. The CDR3 is made up of 15 amino acids. TCRdb keeps only in-frame clones here, not all; method: immunoSEQ multiplex PCR. The sample holds about 58,000 clones; over 85% are singletons and the top ten take roughly 1%. The V call is TRBV5-1, the J call TRBJ2-5, with D tentatively TRBD2 (5 bases). Sequencing used PBMCs. The receptor's source is a man in his late teens or twenties in good health and CMV-seronegative. The CDR3 is CASTRTGKEKETQYF. As DNA, the CDR3 is TGCGCCAGCACCAGGACGGGGAAGGAGAAGGAGACCCAGTACTTC.